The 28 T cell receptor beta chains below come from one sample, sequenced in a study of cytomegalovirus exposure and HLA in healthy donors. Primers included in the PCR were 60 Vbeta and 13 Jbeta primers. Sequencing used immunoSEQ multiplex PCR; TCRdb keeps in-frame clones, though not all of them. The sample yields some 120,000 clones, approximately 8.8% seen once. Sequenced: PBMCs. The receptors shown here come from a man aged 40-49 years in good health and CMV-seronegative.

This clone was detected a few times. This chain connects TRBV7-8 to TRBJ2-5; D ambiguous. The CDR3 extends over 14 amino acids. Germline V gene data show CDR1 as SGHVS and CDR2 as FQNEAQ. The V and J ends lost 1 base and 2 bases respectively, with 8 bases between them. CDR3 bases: TGTGCCAGCAGCTTAGGTCTAGGTCAAGAGACCCAGTACTTC. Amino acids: CASSLGLGQETQYF.

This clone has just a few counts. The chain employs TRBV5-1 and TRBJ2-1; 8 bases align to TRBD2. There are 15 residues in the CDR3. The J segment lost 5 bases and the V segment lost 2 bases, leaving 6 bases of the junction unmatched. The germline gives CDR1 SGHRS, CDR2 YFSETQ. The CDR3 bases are TGCGCCAGCAGCTTCGGACTAGCCGGTCACAATGAGCAGTTCTTC. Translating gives CASSFGLAGHNEQFF.

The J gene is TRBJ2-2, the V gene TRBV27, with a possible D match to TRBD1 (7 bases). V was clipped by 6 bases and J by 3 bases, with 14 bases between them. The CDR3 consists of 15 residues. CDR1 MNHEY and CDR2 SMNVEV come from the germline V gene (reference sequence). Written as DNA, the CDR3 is TGTGCCAGCAGAGGTTCCAGGGGGGACACCGGGGAGCTGTTTTTT. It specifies CASRGSRGDTGELFF.

CDR3 bases: TGCGCCAGCAGTGGGACTTTCTATGGCTACACCTTC. Protein: CASSGTFYGYTF. The chain links TRBV4-1 to TRBJ1-2; tentative D call: TRBD1 (5 bases). This CDR3 is 12 amino acids long. The V gene lost 6 bases and the J gene lost 4 bases, with 9 bases spanning the gap. The germline CDR1 and CDR2 sequences are MGHRA and YSYEKL.

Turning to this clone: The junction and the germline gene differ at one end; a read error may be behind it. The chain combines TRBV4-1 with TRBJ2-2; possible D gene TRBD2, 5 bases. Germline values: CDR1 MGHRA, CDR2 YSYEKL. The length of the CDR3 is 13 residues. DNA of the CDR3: TGCGCCAACAGCCTTAGAGGGAGCGGGGAGCTGTTTTTT. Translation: CANSLRGSGELFF.

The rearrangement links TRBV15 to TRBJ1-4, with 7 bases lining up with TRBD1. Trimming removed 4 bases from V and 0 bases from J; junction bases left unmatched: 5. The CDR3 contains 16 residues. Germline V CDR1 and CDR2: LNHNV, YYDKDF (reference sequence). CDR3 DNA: TGTGCCACCAGCAAGGGACAGTCATCAACTAATGAAAAACTGTTTTTT. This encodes CATSKGQSSTNEKLFF.

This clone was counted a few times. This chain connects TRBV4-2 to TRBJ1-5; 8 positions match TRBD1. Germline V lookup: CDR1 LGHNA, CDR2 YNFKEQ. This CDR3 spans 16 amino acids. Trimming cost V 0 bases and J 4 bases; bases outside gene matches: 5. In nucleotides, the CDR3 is TGTGCCAGCAGCCAAGATATTGGACAGGGTAATCAGCCCCAGCATTTT. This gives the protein CASSQDIGQGNQPQHF.

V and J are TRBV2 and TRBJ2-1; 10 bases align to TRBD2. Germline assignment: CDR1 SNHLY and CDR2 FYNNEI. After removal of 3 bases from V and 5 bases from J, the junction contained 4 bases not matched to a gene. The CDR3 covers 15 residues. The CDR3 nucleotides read TGTGCCAGCAGTGATTGGACTAGCGGCAACAATGAGCAGTTCTTC. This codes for CASSDWTSGNNEQFF.

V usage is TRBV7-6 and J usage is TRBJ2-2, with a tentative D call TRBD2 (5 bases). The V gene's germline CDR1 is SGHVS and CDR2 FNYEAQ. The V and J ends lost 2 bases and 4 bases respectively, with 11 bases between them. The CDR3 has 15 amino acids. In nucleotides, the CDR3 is TGTGCCAGCAGCTTATCGGACTTCTTCACCGGGGAGCTGTTTTTT. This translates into CASSLSDFFTGELFF.

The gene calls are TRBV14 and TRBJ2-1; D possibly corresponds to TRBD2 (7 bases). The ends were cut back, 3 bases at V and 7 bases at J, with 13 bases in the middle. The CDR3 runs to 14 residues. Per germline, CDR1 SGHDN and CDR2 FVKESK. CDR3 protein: CASSQRGEGNEQFF. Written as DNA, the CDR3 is TGTGCCAGCAGCCAGAGGGGGGAGGGGAATGAGCAGTTCTTC. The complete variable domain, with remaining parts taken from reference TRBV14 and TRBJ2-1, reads EAGVTQFPSHSVIEKGQTVTLRCDPISGHDNLYWYRRVMGKEIKFLLHFVKESKQDESGMPNNRFLAERTGGTYSTLKVQPAELEDSGVYFCASSQRGEGNEQFFGPGTRLTVL.

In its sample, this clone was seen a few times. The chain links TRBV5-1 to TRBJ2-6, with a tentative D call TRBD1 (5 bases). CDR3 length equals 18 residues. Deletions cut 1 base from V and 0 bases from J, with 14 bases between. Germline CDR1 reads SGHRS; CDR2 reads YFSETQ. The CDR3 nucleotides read TGCGCCAGCAGCTTGTTGGTGACAGCGAGCTCTGGGGCCAACGTCCTGACTTTC. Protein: CASSLLVTASSGANVLTF.

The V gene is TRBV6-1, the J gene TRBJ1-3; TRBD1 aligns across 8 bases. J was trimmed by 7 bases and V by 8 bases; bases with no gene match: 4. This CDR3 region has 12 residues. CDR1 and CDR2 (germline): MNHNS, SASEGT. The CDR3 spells CASGRQGNTIYF. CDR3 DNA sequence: TGTGCCAGCGGCCGACAGGGGAACACCATATATTTT.

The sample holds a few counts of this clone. CDR3 sequence (DNA): TGCAGCGCCGGGGGGACAGGTTTCGGGGAGCAGTTCTTC. It is translated as CSAGGTGFGEQFF. This rearrangement joins TRBV29-1 to TRBJ2-1, with a possible D match to TRBD1 (8 bases). Germline values: CDR1 SQVTM, CDR2 ANQGSEA. This CDR3 is 13 amino acids long. Trimming stripped 7 bases from V and 10 bases from J, with 20 bases between.

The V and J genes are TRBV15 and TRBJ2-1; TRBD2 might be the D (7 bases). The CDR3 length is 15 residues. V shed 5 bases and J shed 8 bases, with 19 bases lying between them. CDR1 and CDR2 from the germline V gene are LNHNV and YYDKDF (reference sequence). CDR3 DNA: TGTGCCACCAGCCCCTTTAGGGGGGGCCCGGATGAGCAGTTCTTC. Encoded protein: CATSPFRGGPDEQFF.

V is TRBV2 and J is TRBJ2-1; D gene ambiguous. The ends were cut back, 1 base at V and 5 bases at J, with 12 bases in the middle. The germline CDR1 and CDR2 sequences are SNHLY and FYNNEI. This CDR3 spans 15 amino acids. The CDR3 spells CASSEETRRNNEQFF. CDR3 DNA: TGTGCCAGCAGTGAAGAGACTCGAAGGAACAATGAGCAGTTCTTC.

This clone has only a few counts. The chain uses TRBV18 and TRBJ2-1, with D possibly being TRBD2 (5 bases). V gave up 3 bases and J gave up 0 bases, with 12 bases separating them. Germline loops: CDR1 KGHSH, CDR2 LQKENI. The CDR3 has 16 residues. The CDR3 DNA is TGTGCCAGCTCACCCTCACGGGGAAGCTCCTACAATGAGCAGTTCTTC. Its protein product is CASSPSRGSSYNEQFF.

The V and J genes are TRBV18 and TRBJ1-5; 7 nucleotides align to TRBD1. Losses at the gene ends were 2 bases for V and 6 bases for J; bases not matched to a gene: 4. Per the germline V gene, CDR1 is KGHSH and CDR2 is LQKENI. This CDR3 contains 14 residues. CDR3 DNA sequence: TGTGCCAGCTCACCATCAGGGGGAGGTCAGCCCCAGCATTTT. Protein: CASSPSGGGQPQHF. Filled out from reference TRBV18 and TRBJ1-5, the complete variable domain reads NAGVMQNPRHLVRRRGQEARLRCSPMKGHSHVYWYRQLPEEGLKFMVYLQKENIIDESGMPKERFSAEFPKEGPSILRIQQVVRGDSAAYFCASSPSGGGQPQHFGDGTRLSIL.

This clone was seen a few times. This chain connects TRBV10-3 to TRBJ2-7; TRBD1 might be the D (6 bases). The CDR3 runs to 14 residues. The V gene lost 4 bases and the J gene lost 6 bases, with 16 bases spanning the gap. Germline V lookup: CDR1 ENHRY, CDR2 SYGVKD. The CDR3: CAISVGRGVSEQYF. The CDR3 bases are TGTGCCATCAGTGTCGGCAGGGGTGTTAGCGAGCAGTACTTC.

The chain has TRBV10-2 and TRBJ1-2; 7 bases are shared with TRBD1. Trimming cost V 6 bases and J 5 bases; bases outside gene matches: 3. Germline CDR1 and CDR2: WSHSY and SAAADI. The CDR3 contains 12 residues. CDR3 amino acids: CASSPGQYGYTF. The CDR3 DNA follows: TGCGCCAGCAGCCCGGGACAGTATGGCTACACCTTC.

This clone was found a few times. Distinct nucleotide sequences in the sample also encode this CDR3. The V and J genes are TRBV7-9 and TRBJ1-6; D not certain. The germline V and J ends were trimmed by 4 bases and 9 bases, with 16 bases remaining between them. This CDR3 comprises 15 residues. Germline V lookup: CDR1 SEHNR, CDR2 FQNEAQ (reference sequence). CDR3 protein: CASSSGEAIISPLHF. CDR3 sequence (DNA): TGTGCCAGCAGCTCGGGAGAAGCCATCATTTCACCCCTCCACTTT.

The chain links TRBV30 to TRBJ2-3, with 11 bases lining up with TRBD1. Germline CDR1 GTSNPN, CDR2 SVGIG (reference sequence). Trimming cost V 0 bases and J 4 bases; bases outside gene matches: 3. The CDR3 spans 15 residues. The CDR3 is CAWSVGTGGADTQYF. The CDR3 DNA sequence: TGTGCCTGGAGTGTCGGGACAGGGGGGGCAGATACGCAGTATTTT. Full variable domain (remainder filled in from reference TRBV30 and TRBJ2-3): SQTIHQWPATLVQPVGSPLSLECTVEGTSNPNLYWYRQAAGRGLQLLFYSVGIGQISSEVPQNLSASRPQDRQFILSSKKLLLSDSGFYLCAWSVGTGGADTQYFGPGTRLTVL.

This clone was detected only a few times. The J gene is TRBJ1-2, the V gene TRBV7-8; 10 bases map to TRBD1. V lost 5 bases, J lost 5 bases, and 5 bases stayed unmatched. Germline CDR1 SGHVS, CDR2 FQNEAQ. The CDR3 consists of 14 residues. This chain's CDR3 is CASSVGQGNYGYTF. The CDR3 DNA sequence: TGTGCCAGCAGCGTGGGACAGGGGAATTATGGCTACACCTTC. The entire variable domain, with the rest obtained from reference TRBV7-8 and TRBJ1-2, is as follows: GAGVSQSPRYKVAKRGQDVALRCDPISGHVSLFWYQQALGQGPEFLTYFQNEAQLDKSGLPSDRFFAERPEGSVSTLKIQRTQQEDSAVYLCASSVGQGNYGYTFGSGTRLTVV.

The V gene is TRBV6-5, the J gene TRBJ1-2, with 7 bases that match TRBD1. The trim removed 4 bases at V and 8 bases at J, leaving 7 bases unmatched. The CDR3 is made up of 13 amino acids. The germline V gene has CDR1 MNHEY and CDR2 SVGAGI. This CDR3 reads CASSSVTGNGYTF. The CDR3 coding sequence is TGTGCCAGCAGTTCCGTGACAGGGAACGGCTACACCTTC.

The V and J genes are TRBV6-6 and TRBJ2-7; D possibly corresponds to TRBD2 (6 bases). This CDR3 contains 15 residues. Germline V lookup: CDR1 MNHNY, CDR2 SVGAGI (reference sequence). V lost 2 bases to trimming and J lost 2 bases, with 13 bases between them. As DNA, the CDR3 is TGTGCCAGCAGTTACGGAGGGGCACTTACCTACGAGCAGTACTTC. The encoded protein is CASSYGGALTYEQYF.

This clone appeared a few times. The CDR3 DNA is TGTGCCAGCAGCCTCTGGGGACTAGCATCCCTCGAGCAGTACTTC. The encoded protein is CASSLWGLASLEQYF. J is TRBJ2-7 and V is TRBV11-2, with TRBD2 matching over 9 bases. The CDR3 is 15 amino acids. J gave up 6 bases and V 5 bases, and 11 bases lay outside the gene matches. Looked up from germline, CDR1 is SGHAT and CDR2 is FQNNGV.

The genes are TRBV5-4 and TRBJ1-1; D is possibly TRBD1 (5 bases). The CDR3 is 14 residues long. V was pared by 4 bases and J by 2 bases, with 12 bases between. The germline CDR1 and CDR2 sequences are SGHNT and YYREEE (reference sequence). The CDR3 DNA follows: TGTGCCAGCAGCAAGACAGTGAGCAACACTGAAGCTTTCTTT. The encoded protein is CASSKTVSNTEAFF.

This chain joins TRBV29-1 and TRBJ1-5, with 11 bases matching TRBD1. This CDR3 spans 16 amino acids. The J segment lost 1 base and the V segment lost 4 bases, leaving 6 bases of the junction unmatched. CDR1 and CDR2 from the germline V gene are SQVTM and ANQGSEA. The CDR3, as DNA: TGCAGCGTTGGATTTGGACAGGGGGCAAGCAATCAGCCCCAGCATTTT. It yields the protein CSVGFGQGASNQPQHF.

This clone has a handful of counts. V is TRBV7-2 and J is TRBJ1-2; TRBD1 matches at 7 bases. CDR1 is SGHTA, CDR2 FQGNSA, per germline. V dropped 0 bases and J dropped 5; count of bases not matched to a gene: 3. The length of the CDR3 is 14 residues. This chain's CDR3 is CASSLAPGQYGYTF. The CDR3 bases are TGTGCCAGCAGCTTAGCCCCGGGACAGTATGGCTACACCTTC.